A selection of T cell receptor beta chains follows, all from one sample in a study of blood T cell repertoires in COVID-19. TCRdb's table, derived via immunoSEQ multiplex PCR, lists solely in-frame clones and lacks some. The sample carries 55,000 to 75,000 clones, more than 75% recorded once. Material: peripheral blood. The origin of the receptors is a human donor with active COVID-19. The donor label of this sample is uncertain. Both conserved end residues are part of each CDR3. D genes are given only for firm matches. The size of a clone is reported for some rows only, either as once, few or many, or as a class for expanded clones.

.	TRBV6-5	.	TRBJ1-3	CASSYSAGSGNTIYF	TGTGCCAGCAGTTATTCCGCAGGGTCTGGAAACACCATATATTTT
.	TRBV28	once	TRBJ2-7	CASSSGGDYEQYF	TGTGCCAGCAGTTCGGGGGGCGATTACGAGCAGTACTTC
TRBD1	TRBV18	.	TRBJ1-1	CASSPLGTGRITEAFF	TGTGCCAGCTCACCCCTCGGGACAGGACGAATCACTGAAGCTTTCTTT
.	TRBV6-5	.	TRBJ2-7	CASSYPGAHEQYF	TGTGCCAGCAGTTACCCGGGTGCACACGAGCAGTACTTC
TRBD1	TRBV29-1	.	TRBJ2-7	CSVSGTGKSSSYEQYF	TGCAGCGTTTCCGGGACAGGGAAATCTAGCTCCTACGAGCAGTACTTC
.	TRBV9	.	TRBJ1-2	CASSSGLIYGYTF	TGTGCCAGCAGCTCAGGGTTGATATATGGCTACACCTTC
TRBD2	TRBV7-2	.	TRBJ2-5	CASSLVPEGGGRQETQYF	TGTGCCAGCAGCTTAGTACCTGAGGGGGGCGGGAGGCAAGAGACCCAGTACTTC
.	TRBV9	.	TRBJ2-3	CASSVGGRMDTQYF	TGTGCCAGCAGCGTAGGAGGGAGGATGGATACGCAGTATTTT
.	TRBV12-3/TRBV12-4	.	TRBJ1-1	CASSLAEEAFF	TGTGCCAGCAGTTTAGCGGAGGAAGCTTTCTTT
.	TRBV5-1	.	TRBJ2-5	CASSLAVGGRKTQYF	TGCGCCAGCAGCTTGGCCGTCGGGGGGCGAAAGACCCAGTACTTC
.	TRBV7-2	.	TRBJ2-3	CASSLTLASTDTQYF	TGTGCCAGCAGCCTGACGCTAGCGAGCACAGATACGCAGTATTTT
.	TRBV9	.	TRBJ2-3	CASSSPWSPDTQYF	TGTGCCAGCAGCAGCCCGTGGTCCCCGGATACGCAGTATTTT
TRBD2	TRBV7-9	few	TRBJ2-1	CASSLGAGEWEQFF	TGTGCCAGCAGCTTAGGCGCGGGAGAGTGGGAGCAGTTCTTC
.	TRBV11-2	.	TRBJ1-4	CASSPTTGPNEKLFF	TGTGCCAGCAGCCCTACGACAGGTCCCAATGAAAAACTGTTTTTT
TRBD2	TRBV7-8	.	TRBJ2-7	CASSFPGTSGGREQYF	TGTGCCAGCAGCTTCCCCGGGACTAGCGGGGGTAGGGAGCAGTACTTC
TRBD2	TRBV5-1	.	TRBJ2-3	CATSQRGSTDTQYF	TGCGCCACTTCTCAGCGGGGGTCCACAGATACGCAGTATTTT
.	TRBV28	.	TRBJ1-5	CASSSVGLPGDQPQHF	TGTGCCAGCAGTTCCGTAGGACTCCCTGGCGATCAGCCCCAGCATTTT
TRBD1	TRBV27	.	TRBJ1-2	CASSVDREGYGYTF	TGTGCCAGCAGTGTGGACAGGGAAGGATATGGCTACACCTTC
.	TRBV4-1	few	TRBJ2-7	CASSQEGGFTYEQYF	TGCGCCAGCAGCCAAGAAGGCGGGTTCACCTACGAGCAGTACTTC